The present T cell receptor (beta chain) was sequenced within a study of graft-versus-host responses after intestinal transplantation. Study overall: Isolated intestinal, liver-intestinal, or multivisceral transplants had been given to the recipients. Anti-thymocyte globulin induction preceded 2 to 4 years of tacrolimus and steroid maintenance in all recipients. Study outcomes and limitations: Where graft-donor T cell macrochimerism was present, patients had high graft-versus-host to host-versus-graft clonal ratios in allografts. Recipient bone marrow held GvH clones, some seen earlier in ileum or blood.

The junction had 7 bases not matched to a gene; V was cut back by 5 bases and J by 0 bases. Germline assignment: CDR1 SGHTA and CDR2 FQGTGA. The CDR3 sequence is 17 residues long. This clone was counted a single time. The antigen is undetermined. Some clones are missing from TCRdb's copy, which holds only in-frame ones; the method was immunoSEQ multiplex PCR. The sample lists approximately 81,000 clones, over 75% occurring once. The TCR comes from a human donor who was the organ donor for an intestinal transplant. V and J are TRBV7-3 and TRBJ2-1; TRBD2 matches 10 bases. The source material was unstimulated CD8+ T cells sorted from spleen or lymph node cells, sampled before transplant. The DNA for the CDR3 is TGTGCCAGCAGCCTTAGCGGGGGGATTCTCTCCTACAATGAGCAGTTCTTC. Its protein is CASSLSGGILSYNEQFF.